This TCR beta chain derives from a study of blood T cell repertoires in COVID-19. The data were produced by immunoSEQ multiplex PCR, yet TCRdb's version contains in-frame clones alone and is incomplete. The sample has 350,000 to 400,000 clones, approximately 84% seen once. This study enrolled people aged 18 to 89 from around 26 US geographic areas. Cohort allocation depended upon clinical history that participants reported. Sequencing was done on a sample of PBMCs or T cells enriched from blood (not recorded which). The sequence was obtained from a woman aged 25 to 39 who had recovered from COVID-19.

The CDR3 DNA is TGTGCCAGCAGTGAGATCGTCAGCACCGGGGAGCTGTTTTTT. It is translated as CASSEIVSTGELFF. The chain uses TRBV2 and TRBJ2-2; unclear D gene. V lost 3 bases and J 4 bases, leaving 9 bases between the germline ends. This CDR3 comprises 14 residues. Germline V CDR1 and CDR2: SNHLY, FYNNEI.